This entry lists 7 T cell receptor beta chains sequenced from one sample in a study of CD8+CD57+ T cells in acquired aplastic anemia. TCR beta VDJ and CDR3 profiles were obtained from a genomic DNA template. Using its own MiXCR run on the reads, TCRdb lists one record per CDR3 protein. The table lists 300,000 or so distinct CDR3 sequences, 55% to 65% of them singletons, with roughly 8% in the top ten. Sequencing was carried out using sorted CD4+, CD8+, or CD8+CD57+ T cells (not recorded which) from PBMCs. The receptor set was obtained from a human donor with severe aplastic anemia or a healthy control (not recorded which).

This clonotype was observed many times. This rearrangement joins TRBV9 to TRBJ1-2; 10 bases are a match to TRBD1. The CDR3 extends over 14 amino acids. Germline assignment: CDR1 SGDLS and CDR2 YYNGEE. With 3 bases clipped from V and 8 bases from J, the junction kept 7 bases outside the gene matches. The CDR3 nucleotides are TGTGCCAGCAGCGAGGCCGGGACAGGGGACGGCTACACCTTC. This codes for CASSEAGTGDGYTF.

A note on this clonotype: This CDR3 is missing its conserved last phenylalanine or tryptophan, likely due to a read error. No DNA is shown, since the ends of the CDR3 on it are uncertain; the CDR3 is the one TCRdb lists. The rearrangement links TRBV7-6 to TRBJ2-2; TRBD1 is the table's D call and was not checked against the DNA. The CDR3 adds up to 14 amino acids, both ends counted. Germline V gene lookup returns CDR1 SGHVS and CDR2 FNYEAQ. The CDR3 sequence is CASSGRGANTGELC.

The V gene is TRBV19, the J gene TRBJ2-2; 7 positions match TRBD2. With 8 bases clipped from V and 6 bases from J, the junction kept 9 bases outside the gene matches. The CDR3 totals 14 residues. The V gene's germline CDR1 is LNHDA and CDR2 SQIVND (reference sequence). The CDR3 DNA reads TGTGCCAGTCTCCTCGGGGGGTTCCCCGGGGAGCTGTTTTTT. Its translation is CASLLGGFPGELFF.

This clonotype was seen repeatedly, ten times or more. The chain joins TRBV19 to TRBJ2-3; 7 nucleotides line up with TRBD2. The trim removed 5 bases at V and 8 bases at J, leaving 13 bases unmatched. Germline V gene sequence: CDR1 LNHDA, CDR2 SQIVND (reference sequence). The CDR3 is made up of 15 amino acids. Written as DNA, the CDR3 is TGTGCCAGTAGTCTCCCTAGCGGTACACAGCTTACGCAGTATTTT. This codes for CASSLPSGTQLTQYF.

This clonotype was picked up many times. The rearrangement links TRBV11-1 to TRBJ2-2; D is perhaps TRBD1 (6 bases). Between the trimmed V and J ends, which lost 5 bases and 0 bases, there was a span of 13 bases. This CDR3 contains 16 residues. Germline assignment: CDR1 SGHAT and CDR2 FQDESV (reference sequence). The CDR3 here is CASSRTGHSNTGELFF. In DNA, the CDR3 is TGTGCCAGCAGCCGGACGGGACACTCGAACACCGGGGAGCTGTTTTTT.

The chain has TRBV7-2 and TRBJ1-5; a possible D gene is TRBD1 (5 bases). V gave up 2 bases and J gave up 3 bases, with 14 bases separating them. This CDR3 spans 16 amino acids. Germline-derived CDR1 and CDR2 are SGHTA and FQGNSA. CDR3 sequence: CASSLQGFGNNQPQHF. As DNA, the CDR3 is TGTGCCAGCAGCTTACAGGGATTTGGCAACAATCAGCCCCAGCATTTT.

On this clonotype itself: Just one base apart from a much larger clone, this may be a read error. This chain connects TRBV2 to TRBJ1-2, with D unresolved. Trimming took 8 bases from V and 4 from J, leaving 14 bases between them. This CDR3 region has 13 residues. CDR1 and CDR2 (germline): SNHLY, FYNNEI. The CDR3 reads CASGAGILYGYTF. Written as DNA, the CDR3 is TGTGCCAGCGGCGCCGGGATTCTCTATGGCTACACCTTC.